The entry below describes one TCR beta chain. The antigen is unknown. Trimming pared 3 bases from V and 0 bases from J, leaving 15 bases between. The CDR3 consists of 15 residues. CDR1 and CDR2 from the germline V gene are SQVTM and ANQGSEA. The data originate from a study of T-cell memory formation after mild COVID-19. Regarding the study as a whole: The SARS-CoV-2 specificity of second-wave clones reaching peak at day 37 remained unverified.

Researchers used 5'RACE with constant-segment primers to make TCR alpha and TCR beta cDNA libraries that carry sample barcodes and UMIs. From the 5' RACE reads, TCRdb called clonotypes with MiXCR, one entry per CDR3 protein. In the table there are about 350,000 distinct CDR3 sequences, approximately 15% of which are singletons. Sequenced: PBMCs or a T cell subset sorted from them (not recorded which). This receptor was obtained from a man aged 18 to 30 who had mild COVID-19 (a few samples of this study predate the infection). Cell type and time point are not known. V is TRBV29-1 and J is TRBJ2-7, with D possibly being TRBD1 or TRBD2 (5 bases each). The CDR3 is CSVDGVGESSYEQYF. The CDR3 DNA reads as TGCAGCGTTGACGGAGTGGGGGAGAGCTCCTACGAGCAGTACTTC.